This entry describes one T cell receptor beta chain. The record originates from a study of blood T cell repertoires in COVID-19. Using immunoSEQ multiplex PCR, the repertoire was profiled, and TCRdb retains in-frame clones only, with some absent. Of approximately 94,000 clones detected, approximately 91% appear once; the ten largest clones hold about 1.9%. Specimen: peripheral blood. The source is a man in his fifties or sixties with active COVID-19.

DNA of the CDR3: TGTGCCAGCAGTGAATGGAGGGCGGGGGGTGCTTATGGCTACACCTTC. This sequence encodes CASSEWRAGGAYGYTF. This chain uses TRBV6-1 with TRBJ1-2; TRBD1 is a possible D gene (5 bases). The CDR3 length is 16 residues. Trimming shortened V by 2 bases and J by 5 bases, and 18 bases separated the two germline ends. Looked up from germline, CDR1 is MNHNS and CDR2 is SASEGT.